This T cell receptor beta chain was recorded in a study of cytomegalovirus exposure and HLA in healthy donors. As concerns this clone: Its antigen is undetermined.

The germline gives CDR1 MDHEN, CDR2 SYDVKM. Germline trimming cut 8 bases from V and 8 bases from J; bases unmatched to any gene: 15. CDR3 length: 16 residues. It was the approximately 110-subject validation cohort, separate from the approximately 620-subject first cohort, to which the donors belonged. General study results and limits: Across donors, most TCRs were seen rarely, yet some public ones were widespread. Three CMV-associated chains were confirmed in vitro to be specific for CMV antigens. There were 150 or so TCR beta chains listed as cytomegalovirus-associated.

Sequencing used immunoSEQ multiplex PCR; TCRdb keeps in-frame clones, though not all of them. The table lists hundreds of thousands of clones, over 65% of them singletons. The origin of this receptor is a woman younger than 35 in good health and CMV-seronegative. Sequenced sample: PBMCs. This chain uses TRBV28 with TRBJ1-4, with 9 bases matching TRBD1. This chain's CDR3 is CASRPGTGRGVEKLFF. In DNA, the CDR3 is TGTGCCAGCCGACCGGGGACAGGGAGGGGAGTGGAAAAACTGTTTTTT.